What follows are 22 T cell receptor beta chains derived from one specimen sequenced in a study of shared clonotypes between healthy human individuals. Libraries were prepared by immunoSEQ multiplex PCR; TCRdb keeps only in-frame clonotypes and omits some of them. The sample has some 1 million clones; 65% to 75% are singletons. Sequences were obtained from memory CD4+ T cells sorted from blood. Subset indicated: CD45RA-negative fraction. These receptors were taken from a man aged 18 to 30 in good health.

This clone came up a few times. This rearrangement joins TRBV15 to TRBJ2-2; D is possibly TRBD2 (6 bases). This CDR3 is 16 amino acids long. The V gene's germline CDR1 is LNHNV and CDR2 YYDKDF (reference sequence). With 1 base removed from V and 5 bases from J, the gap between germline ends came to 14 bases. The CDR3 DNA is TGTGCCACCAGCAGAGCTTCGGGAGTAATAACCGGGGAGCTGTTTTTT. Protein product: CATSRASGVITGELFF.

This chain connects TRBV7-2 to TRBJ2-7; 9 bases match TRBD2. The CDR3 runs 15 residues. J gave up 6 bases and V 5 bases, and 11 bases lay outside the gene matches. CDR1 and CDR2 from the germline V gene are SGHTA and FQGNSA. DNA of the CDR3: TGTGCCAGCAGCCCAAGACGGGCGGGGGGGCGCGAGCAGTACTTC. Its translation is CASSPRRAGGREQYF.

The chain uses TRBV7-8 and TRBJ2-1; TRBD2 agrees at 9 bases. The CDR3 has 15 amino acids. Germline CDR1 and CDR2: SGHVS and FQNEAQ. Trimming removed 6 bases from V and 4 bases from J; junction bases left unmatched: 7. The CDR3 sequence: CASSPGTSLYNEQFF. The CDR3 coding sequence is TGTGCCAGCAGTCCCGGGACTAGCTTATACAATGAGCAGTTCTTC. The full variable domain, with the rest looked up from reference TRBV7-8 and TRBJ2-1, is GAGVSQSPRYKVAKRGQDVALRCDPISGHVSLFWYQQALGQGPEFLTYFQNEAQLDKSGLPSDRFFAERPEGSVSTLKIQRTQQEDSAVYLCASSPGTSLYNEQFFGPGTRLTVL.

As for this clone: Other DNA sequences in the same sample also yield this CDR3. The rearrangement uses TRBV2 and TRBJ1-5, with 8 positions matching TRBD1. CDR3 length: 14 amino acids. V lost 6 bases and J lost 3; bases outside the gene matches: 4. Germline assignment: CDR1 SNHLY and CDR2 FYNNEI. The CDR3 loop reads CASRGTGNNQPQHF. The CDR3 DNA reads as TGTGCCAGCAGGGGGACAGGAAACAATCAGCCCCAGCATTTT.

For this clone: Other nucleotide sequences in the sample specify the same CDR3. The V gene is TRBV5-1, the J gene TRBJ2-2; no reliable D call. The germline CDR1 and CDR2 sequences are SGHRS and YFSETQ. V was trimmed by 0 bases and J by 4 bases, leaving 4 bases between them. There are 13 residues in the CDR3. Written as DNA, the CDR3 is TGCGCCAGCAGCTTGGAGGGCACCGGGGAGCTGTTTTTT. It yields the protein CASSLEGTGELFF.

This clone has a handful of counts. J is TRBJ2-3 and V is TRBV18; maybe TRBD2 (5 bases). Germline V gene lookup returns CDR1 KGHSH and CDR2 LQKENI. This CDR3 comprises 16 residues. With 3 bases removed from V and 0 bases from J, the gap between germline ends came to 13 bases. The CDR3 reads CASSPMPSGSTDTQYF. DNA for the CDR3: TGTGCCAGCTCACCCATGCCGAGCGGTAGCACAGATACGCAGTATTTT.

V usage is TRBV5-1 and J usage is TRBJ2-5; 9 nucleotides match TRBD2. With the DNA end fitting TRBJ2-7 better, the J assignment may be wrong. The CDR3 covers 17 residues. Germline loops: CDR1 SGHRS, CDR2 YFSETQ. Here the CDR3 reads CASSLSFMAGGLNEQYF. The CDR3 nucleotides are TGCGCCAGCAGCTTGTCCTTTATGGCGGGAGGGCTTAACGAGCAGTACTTC.

The V gene is TRBV6-6, the J gene TRBJ2-7, with TRBD1 matching over 10 bases. The V and J ends lost 5 bases and 5 bases, in that order; junction bases with no gene match: 12. This CDR3 has 16 amino acids. In germline, CDR1 is MNHNY, CDR2 SVGAGI (reference sequence). For the CDR3, the DNA is TGTGCCAGCAGTAATACCTTCGGACAGGGGGGCAACGAGCAGTACTTC. Translated: CASSNTFGQGGNEQYF.

This chain uses TRBV27 with TRBJ2-7, with 9 bases aligning to TRBD2. The trim removed 6 bases at V and 4 bases at J, leaving 10 bases unmatched. The CDR3 totals 15 residues. CDR1 MNHEY and CDR2 SMNVEV come from the germline V gene (reference sequence). CDR3 loop: CASSRGGGARYEQYF. The CDR3 nucleotides read TGTGCCAGCAGCCGAGGCGGGGGGGCGAGGTACGAGCAGTACTTC.

The rearrangement joins TRBV10-2 to TRBJ1-3; D is ambiguous. The CDR3 is 16 amino acids. Germline assignment: CDR1 WSHSY and CDR2 SAAADI. The V end lost 4 bases, the J end lost 0 bases, and 13 bases lay between the germline ends. The chain's CDR3 is CASSGVDGSSGNTIYF. Here the CDR3 DNA reads TGCGCCAGCAGTGGAGTGGACGGGAGCTCTGGAAACACCATATATTTT.

The chain employs TRBV6-5 and TRBJ1-2; tentatively, D is TRBD1 (6 bases). Germline CDR1 is MNHEY and CDR2 is SVGAGI. The V end was cut by 7 bases, the J end by 2 bases, with 14 bases between. The CDR3 length is 14 residues. DNA for the CDR3: TGTGCCAGCATGTCTTTAGACAGGAACTATGGCTACACCTTC. This sequence encodes CASMSLDRNYGYTF.

The chain is built from TRBV25-1 and TRBJ2-1, with 12 nucleotides matching TRBD2. The V segment lost 8 bases and the J segment 5 bases; nucleotides outside the gene matches: 7. The germline V gene encodes CDR1 MGHDK and CDR2 SYGVNS. This CDR3 is 15 amino acids long. This chain's CDR3 is CASGGLAGRNNEQFF. The CDR3 region has the DNA TGTGCCAGCGGAGGACTAGCGGGGCGAAACAATGAGCAGTTCTTC.

In this sample, this clone turned up a few times. This rearrangement joins TRBV21-1 to TRBJ1-2; TRBD1 is the table's D call, not checked against the DNA. TRBV21-1 is a pseudogene segment. The CDR3 runs to 14 residues. CDR3 sequence (DNA): TGTGCCAGCAGCTCACGACAGGCTAACTATGGCTACACCTTC. Amino acids: CASSSRQANYGYTF.

The chain combines TRBV6-5 with TRBJ1-1; 8 nucleotides align to TRBD1. The CDR3 length is 15 residues. V shed 5 bases and J 4 bases; nucleotides not matched to a gene: 9. CDR1 is MNHEY, CDR2 SVGAGI, per germline. The CDR3 loop reads CASSRWTGSVTEAFF. The CDR3 DNA is TGTGCCAGCAGTCGGTGGACAGGGAGCGTCACTGAAGCTTTCTTT.

The rearrangement links TRBV27 to TRBJ1-2, with 7 bases matching TRBD1. V trimming: 6 bases; J trimming: 4 bases; junction bases outside the gene matches: 8. Germline V lookup: CDR1 MNHEY, CDR2 SMNVEV (reference sequence). CDR3 length equals 14 residues. CDR3 region: CASRSTGSGYGYTF. CDR3 sequence (DNA): TGTGCCAGCAGGTCGACAGGGAGTGGCTATGGCTACACCTTC.

The chain employs TRBV4-3 and TRBJ2-3; D call uncertain. The V end was cut by 0 bases, the J end by 4 bases, with 8 bases between. Germline values: CDR1 LGHNA, CDR2 YSLEER. This CDR3 has 14 residues. CDR3 DNA: TGCGCCAGCAGCCAAGACCCCTCTTCAGATACGCAGTATTTT. Its protein is CASSQDPSSDTQYF.

This clone appeared once. The chain uses TRBV12-5 and TRBJ1-2, with D possibly TRBD1 on 6 matching bases. The V end was cut by 7 bases, the J end by 3 bases, with 18 bases between. The CDR3 is made up of 15 amino acids. CDR1 LGHNT and CDR2 FRNRAP come from the germline V gene. CDR3 nucleotide sequence: TGTGCTAGTGCCTTCGGAAGGACAGTGGACTATGGCTACACCTTC. Protein product: CASAFGRTVDYGYTF.

The V and J genes are TRBV11-2 and TRBJ2-7; TRBD1 agrees at 10 bases. V lost 0 bases and J lost 7; bases outside the gene matches: 6. CDR3 length equals 15 residues. Germline V lookup: CDR1 SGHAT, CDR2 FQNNGV. CDR3 coding DNA: TGTGCCAGCAGCTTAGATGGACAGGGGGGGGATGAGCAGTACTTC. Its translation: CASSLDGQGGDEQYF.

The chain employs TRBV9 and TRBJ2-1; 8 nucleotides line up with TRBD2. This CDR3 contains 15 residues. J was trimmed by 2 bases and V by 3 bases; bases with no gene match: 4. From germline, CDR1 is SGDLS and CDR2 YYNGEE. CDR3: CASSAAGGTYNEQFF. In DNA, the CDR3 is TGTGCCAGCAGCGCCGCGGGGGGAACCTACAATGAGCAGTTCTTC.

As regards this clone: The same CDR3 also results from other DNA sequences found in this sample. The chain carries TRBV6-1 and TRBJ1-5, with D tentatively TRBD1 (5 bases). CDR1 is MNHNS and CDR2 is SASEGT in the germline V gene. Trimming removed 0 bases from V and 7 bases from J, with 13 bases in between. The CDR3 contains 15 residues. CDR3 in amino acids: CASSEAGGAGQPQHF. CDR3 coding DNA: TGTGCCAGCAGTGAAGCAGGAGGGGCAGGACAGCCCCAGCATTTT.

The chain joins TRBV2 to TRBJ2-5, with 7 bases identical to TRBD1. This CDR3 spans 15 amino acids. From germline, CDR1 is SNHLY and CDR2 FYNNEI. The junction had 12 bases not matched to a gene; V was cut back by 6 bases and J by 5 bases. CDR3 in amino acids: CASSAAGTAVETQYF. The CDR3 region has the DNA TGTGCCAGCAGCGCAGCTGGGACAGCCGTTGAGACCCAGTACTTC.

J is TRBJ2-1 and V is TRBV27; D call uncertain. Looked up from germline, CDR1 is MNHEY and CDR2 is SMNVEV (reference sequence). V was pared by 1 base and J by 6 bases, with 10 bases between. The CDR3 totals 14 residues. In DNA form, the CDR3 reads TGTGCCAGCAGTTTATACCGAGGCTCCAATGAGCAGTTCTTC. Amino acids: CASSLYRGSNEQFF.